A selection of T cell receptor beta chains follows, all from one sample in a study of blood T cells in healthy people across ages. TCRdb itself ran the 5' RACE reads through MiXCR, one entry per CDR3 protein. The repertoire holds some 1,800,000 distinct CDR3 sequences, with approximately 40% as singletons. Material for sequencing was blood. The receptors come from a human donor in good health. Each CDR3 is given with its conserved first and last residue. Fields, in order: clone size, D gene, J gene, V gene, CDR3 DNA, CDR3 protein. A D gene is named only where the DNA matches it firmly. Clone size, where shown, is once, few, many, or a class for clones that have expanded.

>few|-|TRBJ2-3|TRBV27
TGTGCCACCAGGGAGGTAGCTGGGTTGGGCACAGATACGCAGTATTTT
CATREVAGLGTDTQYF
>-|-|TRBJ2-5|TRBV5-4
TGTGCCAGCAGCTACACCGGGACTCAAGAGACCCAGTACTTC
CASSYTGTQETQYF
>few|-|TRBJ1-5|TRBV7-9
TGTGCCAGCAGCGACCCGGACAGAAGCAATCAGCCCCAGCATTTT
CASSDPDRSNQPQHF
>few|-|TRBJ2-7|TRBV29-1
TGCAGCGCGAAATCGAAAAACAACTACGAGCAGTACTTC
CSAKSKNNYEQYF
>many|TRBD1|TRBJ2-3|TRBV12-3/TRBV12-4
TGTGCCAGCAGTCCTAGGACAGGGGCGGATACGCAGTATTTT
CASSPRTGADTQYF
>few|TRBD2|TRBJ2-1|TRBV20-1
TGCAGTGCTAGAGAGGGCGGGGGGGCCTCCTACAATGAGCAGTTCTTC
CSAREGGGASYNEQFF
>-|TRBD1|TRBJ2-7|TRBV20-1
TGCAGTGCTAGAGGACCGACAGGGGGCACCTACGAGCAGTACTTC
CSARGPTGGTYEQYF
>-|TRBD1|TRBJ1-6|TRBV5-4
TGTGCCAGCAGCCAGACAGGGTCCTCACCCCTCCACTTT
CASSQTGSSPLHF
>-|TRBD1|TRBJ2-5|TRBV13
TGTGCCAGCAGCTTCTACAGGGGTCCGGGGGAGACCCAGTACTTC
CASSFYRGPGETQYF
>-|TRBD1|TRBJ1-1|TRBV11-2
TGTGCCTGCAGAAACAGGGGTGAAGCTTTCTTT
CACRNRGEAFF
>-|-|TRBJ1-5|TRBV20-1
TGCAGTGCTAGAGATGTAGGATCCCAGGACAGACTCAATCAGCCCCAGCATTTT
CSARDVGSQDRLNQPQHF
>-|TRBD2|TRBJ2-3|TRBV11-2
TGTGCCAGCAGCGGGACTAGCGGGGGCCCCTACCGCACAGATACGCAGTATTTT
CASSGTSGGPYRTDTQYF
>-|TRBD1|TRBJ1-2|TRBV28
TGTGCCAGCAGTTTGGTGGAGGGGGCGCCTCTTGGGTATGGCTACACCTTC
CASSLVEGAPLGYGYTF
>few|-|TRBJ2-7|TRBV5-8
TGTGCCAGCAGCGAGGGGGGCTACGTGCAGTACTTC
CASSEGGYVQYF
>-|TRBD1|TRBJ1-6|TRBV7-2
TGTGCCAGCAGCCAGGTTGGGGACAGGGTATCACCCCTCCACTTT
CASSQVGDRVSPLHF
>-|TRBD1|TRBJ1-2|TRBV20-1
TGCAGTGGGCCCTTCGGGACAGCATTCTCCGGCTACACCTTC
CSGPFGTAFSGYTF
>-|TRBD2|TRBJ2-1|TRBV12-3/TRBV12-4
TGTGCCAGCAGTCCTCGCGGGAGGATTCCCTACAATGAGCAGTTCTTC
CASSPRGRIPYNEQFF
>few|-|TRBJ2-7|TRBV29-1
TGCAGCGTGGCGGGGACCTGGGCGGGGGAGCAGTACTTC
CSVAGTWAGEQYF
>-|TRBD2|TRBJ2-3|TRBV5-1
TGCGCCAGCAGCTTGAGAGGACTAGCGAGGAAGGGAGATACGCAGTATTTT
CASSLRGLARKGDTQYF
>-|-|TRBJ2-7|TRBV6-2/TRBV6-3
TGTGCCAGCAGTTACAATCCGGGTTACGAGCAGTACTTC
CASSYNPGYEQYF
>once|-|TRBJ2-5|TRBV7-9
TGTGCCAGCAGCTCGCAATGGGGGGCGGATGAGCAGTACTTC
CASSSQWGADEQYF
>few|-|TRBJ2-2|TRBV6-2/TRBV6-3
TGTGCCAGCATGGCGGCCCTAAACACCGGGGAGCTGTTTTTT
CASMAALNTGELFF
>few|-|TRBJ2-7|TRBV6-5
TGTGCCACAACCCCTGCCTCGGGAAGGGGTCCCTACGAGCAGTACTTC
CATTPASGRGPYEQYF
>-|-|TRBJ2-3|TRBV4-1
TGCGCCAGCAGCCGAGAGGTGGCCAGGCGCACAGATACGCAGTATTTT
CASSREVARRTDTQYF
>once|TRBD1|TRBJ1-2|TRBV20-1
TGCAGTGCTAGCCCGGGACAGGGGTTAAGTGGCTACACCTTC
CSASPGQGLSGYTF
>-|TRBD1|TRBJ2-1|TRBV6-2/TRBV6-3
TGTGCCAGCAGGGCCGGGACAGGCCGTGAGGAGCAGTTCTTC
CASRAGTGREEQFF
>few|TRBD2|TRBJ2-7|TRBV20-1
TGCAGTGCTAGCGTAGGGACTAGCGGGGCGAACTACGAGCAGTACTTC
CSASVGTSGANYEQYF
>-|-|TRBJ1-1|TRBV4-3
TGCACCAGCAGCCTCAATATGGACACTGAAGCTTTCTTT
CTSSLNMDTEAFF
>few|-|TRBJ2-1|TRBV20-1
TGCAGTGCTCAGGGACCGACCCAAAGCAATGAGCAGTTCTTC
CSAQGPTQSNEQFF
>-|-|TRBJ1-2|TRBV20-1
TGCAGTGCTAGATTCCCGACCCTGAACTATGGCTACACCTTC
CSARFPTLNYGYTF
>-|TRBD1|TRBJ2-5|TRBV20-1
TGCAGTGCTAGGTCTCCCCCTACTGAACCGGGACAGGGGATTTGGTCCAGAGAGACCCAGTACTTC
CSARSPPTEPGQGIWSRETQYF
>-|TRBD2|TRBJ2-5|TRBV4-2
TGTGCCAGCAGCCAACAAATAGCGGGGGGAGGGAAGACCCAGTACTTC
CASSQQIAGGGKTQYF
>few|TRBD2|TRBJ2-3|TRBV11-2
TGTGCCAGCAGCTGGAGCGGGGGCCTCACAGATACGCAGTATTTT
CASSWSGGLTDTQYF
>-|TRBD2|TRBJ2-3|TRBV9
TGTGCCAGCAGCGTGGAAGCGGGGGGGCGAGATACGCAGTATTTT
CASSVEAGGRDTQYF
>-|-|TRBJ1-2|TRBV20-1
TGCAGTGCGACTGCCGACAGCTATGGCTACACCTTC
CSATADSYGYTF
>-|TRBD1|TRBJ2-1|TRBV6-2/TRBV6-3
TGTGCCAGCAGTTATGCAATGGACAGGCCTTACTACAATGAGCAGTTCTTC
CASSYAMDRPYYNEQFF
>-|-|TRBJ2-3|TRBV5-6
TGTGCCAGCAAGACATTTCGCTGGGCCACCTGGGAGACAGATACGCAGTATTTT
CASKTFRWATWETDTQYF
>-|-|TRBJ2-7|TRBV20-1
TGCAGTGCTAGAGATATAAGGTCTCCAGGCGGTGGGTACTTC
CSARDIRSPGGGYF
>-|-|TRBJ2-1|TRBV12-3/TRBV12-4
TGTGCCAGCAGTTTCAGGCAGGGTGCCTTCAATGAGCAGTTCTTC
CASSFRQGAFNEQFF